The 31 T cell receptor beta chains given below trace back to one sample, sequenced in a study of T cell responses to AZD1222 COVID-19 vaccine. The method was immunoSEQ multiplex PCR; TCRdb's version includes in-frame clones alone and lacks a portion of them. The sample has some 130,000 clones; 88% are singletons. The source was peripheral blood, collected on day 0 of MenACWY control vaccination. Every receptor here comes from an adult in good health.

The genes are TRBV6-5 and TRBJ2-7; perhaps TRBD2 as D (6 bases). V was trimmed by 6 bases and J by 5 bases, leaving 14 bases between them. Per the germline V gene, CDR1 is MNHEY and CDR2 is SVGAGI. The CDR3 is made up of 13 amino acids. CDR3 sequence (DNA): TGTGCCAGCAGCTCCGCCGGCGGGGACGAGCAGTACTTC. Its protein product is CASSSAGGDEQYF.

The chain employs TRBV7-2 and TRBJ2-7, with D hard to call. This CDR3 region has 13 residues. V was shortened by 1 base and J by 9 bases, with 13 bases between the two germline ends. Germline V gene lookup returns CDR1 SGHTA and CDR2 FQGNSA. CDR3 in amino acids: CASSLGAPPMQYF. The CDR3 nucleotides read TGTGCCAGCAGCTTAGGTGCCCCCCCGATGCAGTACTTC.

This chain's CDR3 is CASSSTRDDFTGQYF. Here the CDR3 DNA reads TGTGCCAGCAGCTCCACTAGGGACGATTTCACCGGGCAGTACTTC. The chain carries TRBV9 and TRBJ2-4, with D tentatively TRBD1 or TRBD2 (5 bases each). In germline, CDR1 is SGDLS, CDR2 YYNGEE. The CDR3 loop spans 15 amino acids. V lost 4 bases to trimming and J lost 13 bases, with 24 bases between them.

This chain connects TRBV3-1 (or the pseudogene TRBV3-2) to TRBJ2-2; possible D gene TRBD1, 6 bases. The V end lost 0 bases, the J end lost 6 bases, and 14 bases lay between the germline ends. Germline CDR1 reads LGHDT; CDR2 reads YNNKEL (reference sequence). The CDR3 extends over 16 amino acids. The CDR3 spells CASSQDLWQGSGELFF. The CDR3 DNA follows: TGTGCCAGCAGCCAAGATCTGTGGCAGGGGTCCGGGGAGCTGTTTTTT.

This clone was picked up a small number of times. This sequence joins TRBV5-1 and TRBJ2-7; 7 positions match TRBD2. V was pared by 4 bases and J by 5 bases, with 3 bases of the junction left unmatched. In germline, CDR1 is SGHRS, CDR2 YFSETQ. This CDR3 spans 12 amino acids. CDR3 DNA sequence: TGCGCCAGCAGCCCCGGGACTAACGAGCAGTACTTC. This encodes CASSPGTNEQYF. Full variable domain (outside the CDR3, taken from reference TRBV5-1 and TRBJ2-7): KAGVTQTPRYLIKTRGQQVTLSCSPISGHRSVSWYQQTPGQGLQFLFEYFSETQRNKGNFPGRFSGRQFSNSRSEMNVSTLELGDSALYLCASSPGTNEQYFGPGTRLTVT.

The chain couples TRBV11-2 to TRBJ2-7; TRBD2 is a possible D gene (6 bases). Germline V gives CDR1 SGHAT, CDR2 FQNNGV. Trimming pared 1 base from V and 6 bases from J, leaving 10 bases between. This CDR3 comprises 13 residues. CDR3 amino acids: CASSLGLGGEQYF. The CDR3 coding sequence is TGTGCCAGCAGCTTAGGTTTGGGGGGCGAGCAGTACTTC.

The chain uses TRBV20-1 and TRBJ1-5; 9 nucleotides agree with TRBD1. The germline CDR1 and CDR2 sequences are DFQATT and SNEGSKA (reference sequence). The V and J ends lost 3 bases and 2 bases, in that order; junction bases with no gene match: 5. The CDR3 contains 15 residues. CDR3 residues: CSASQRQGGNQPQHF. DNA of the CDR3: TGCAGTGCTAGTCAGCGACAGGGGGGCAATCAGCCCCAGCATTTT.

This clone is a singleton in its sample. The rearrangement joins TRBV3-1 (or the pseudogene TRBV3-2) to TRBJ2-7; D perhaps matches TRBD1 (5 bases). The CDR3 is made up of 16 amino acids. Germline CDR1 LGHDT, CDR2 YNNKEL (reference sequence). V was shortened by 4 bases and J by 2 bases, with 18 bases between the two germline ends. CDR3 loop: CASSLPRLGAAYEQYF. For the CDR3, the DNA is TGTGCCAGCAGCCTACCTAGGCTTGGGGCAGCCTACGAGCAGTACTTC.

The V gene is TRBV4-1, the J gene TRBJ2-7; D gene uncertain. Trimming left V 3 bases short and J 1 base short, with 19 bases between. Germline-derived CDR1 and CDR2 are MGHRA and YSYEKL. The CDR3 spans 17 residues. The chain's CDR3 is CASSHSPVQVRSYEQYF. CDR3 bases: TGCGCCAGCAGCCACTCCCCAGTGCAGGTCCGGTCCTACGAGCAGTACTTC.

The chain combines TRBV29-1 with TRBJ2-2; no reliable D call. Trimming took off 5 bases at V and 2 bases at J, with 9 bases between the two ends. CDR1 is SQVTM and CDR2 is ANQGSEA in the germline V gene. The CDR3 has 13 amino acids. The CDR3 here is CSVTKTNTGELFF. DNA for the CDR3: TGCAGCGTTACCAAGACCAACACCGGGGAGCTGTTTTTT.

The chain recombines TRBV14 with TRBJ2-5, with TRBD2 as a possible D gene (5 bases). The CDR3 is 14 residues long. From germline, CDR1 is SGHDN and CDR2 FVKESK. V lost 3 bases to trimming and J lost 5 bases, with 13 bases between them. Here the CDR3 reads CASSQSRAGETQYF. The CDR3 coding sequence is TGTGCCAGCAGCCAGTCGAGGGCTGGGGAGACCCAGTACTTC.

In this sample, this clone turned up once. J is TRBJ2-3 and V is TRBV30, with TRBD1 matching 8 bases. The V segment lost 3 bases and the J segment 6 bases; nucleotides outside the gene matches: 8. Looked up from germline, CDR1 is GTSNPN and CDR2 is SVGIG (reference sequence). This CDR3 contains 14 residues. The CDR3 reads CAWRWTGLVDTQYF. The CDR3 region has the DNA TGTGCCTGGAGATGGACAGGGCTAGTTGATACGCAGTATTTT.

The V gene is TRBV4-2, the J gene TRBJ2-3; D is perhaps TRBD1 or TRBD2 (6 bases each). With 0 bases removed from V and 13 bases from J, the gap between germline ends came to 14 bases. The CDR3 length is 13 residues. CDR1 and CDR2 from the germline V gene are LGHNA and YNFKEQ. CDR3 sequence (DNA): TGTGCCAGCAGCCAAGATCAAGGACAGCGGGAGTATTTT. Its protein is CASSQDQGQREYF.

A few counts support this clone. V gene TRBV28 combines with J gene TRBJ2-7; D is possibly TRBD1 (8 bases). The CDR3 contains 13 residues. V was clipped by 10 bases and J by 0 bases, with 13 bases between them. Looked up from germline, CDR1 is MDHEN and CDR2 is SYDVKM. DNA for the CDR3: TGTGCCACCAACAGGGGGGGCTCCTACGAGCAGTACTTC. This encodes CATNRGGSYEQYF.

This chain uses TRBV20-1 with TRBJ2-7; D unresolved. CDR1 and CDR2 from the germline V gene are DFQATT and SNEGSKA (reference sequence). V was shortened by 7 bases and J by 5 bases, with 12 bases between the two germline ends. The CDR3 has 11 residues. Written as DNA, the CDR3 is TGCAGTGGGGTGGTTCGGCACGAGCAGTACTTC. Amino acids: CSGVVRHEQYF.

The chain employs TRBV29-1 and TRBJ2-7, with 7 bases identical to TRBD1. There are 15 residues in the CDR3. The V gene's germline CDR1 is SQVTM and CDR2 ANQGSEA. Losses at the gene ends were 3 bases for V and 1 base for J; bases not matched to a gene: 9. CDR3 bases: TGCAGCGTTGAGAAGGGAAGGGACAGTTCCTACGAGCAGTACTTC. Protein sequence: CSVEKGRDSSYEQYF.

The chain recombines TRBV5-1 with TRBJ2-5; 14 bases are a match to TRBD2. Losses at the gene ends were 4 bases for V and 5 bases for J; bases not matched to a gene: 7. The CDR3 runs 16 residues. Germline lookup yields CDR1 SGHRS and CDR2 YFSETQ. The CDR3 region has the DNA TGCGCCAGCAGCCCGCCGGGACTAGCGGGAGATGAGACCCAGTACTTC. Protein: CASSPPGLAGDETQYF.

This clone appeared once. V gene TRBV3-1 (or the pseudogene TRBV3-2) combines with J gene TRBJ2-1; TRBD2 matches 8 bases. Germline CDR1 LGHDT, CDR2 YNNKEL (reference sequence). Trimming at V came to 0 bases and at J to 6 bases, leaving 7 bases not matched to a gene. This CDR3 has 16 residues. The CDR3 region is CASSQEHSGSGNEQFF. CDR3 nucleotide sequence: TGTGCCAGCAGCCAAGAACACAGCGGGAGTGGCAATGAGCAGTTCTTC.

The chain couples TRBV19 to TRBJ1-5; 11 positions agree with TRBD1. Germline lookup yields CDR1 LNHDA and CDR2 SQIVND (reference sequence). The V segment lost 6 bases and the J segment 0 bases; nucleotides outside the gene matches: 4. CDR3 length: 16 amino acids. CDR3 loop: CASSRGTGGSNQPQHF. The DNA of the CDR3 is TGTGCCAGTAGCCGCGGGACAGGGGGTAGCAATCAGCCCCAGCATTTT.

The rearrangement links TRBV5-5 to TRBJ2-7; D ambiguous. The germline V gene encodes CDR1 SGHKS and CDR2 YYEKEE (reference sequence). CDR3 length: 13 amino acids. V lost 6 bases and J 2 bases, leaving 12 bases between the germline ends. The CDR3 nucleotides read TGTGCCAGCAACTTTTTTGAGGCCTACGAGCAGTACTTC. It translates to CASNFFEAYEQYF. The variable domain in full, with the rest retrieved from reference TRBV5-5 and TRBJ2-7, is DAGVTQSPTHLIKTRGQQVTLRCSPISGHKSVSWYQQVLGQGPQFIFQYYEKEERGRGNFPDRFSARQFPNYSSELNVNALLLGDSALYLCASNFFEAYEQYFGPGTRLTVT.

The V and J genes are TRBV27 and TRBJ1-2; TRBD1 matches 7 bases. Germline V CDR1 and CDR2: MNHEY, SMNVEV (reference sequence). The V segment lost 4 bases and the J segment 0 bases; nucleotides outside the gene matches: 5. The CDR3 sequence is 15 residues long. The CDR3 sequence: CASSSRDSPNYGYTF. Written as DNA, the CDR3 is TGTGCCAGCAGTTCGAGGGACAGCCCTAACTATGGCTACACCTTC.

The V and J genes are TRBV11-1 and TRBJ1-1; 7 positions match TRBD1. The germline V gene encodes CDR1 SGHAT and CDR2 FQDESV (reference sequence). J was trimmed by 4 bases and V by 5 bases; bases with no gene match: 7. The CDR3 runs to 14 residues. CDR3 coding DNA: TGTGCCAGCAGCGACAGGGCGAGGGGCACTGAAGCTTTCTTT. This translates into CASSDRARGTEAFF.

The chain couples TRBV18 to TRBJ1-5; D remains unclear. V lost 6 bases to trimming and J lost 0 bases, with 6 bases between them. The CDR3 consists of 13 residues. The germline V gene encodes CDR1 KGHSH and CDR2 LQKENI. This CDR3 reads CASSGDSNQPQHF. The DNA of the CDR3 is TGTGCCAGCTCTGGAGATAGCAATCAGCCCCAGCATTTT.

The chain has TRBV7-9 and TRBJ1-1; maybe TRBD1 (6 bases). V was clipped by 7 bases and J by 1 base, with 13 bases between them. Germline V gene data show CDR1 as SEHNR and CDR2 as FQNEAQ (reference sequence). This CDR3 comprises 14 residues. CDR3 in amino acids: CASNPGVENTEAFF. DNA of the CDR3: TGTGCCAGCAACCCAGGGGTGGAGAACACTGAAGCTTTCTTT.

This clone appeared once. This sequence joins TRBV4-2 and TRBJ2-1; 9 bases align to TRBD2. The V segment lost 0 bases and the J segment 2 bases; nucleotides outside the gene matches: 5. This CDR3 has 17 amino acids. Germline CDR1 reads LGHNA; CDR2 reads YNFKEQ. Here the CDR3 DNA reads TGTGCCAGCAGCCAAGAGGGGGCTAGCGGGGCCTACAATGAGCAGTTCTTC. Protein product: CASSQEGASGAYNEQFF.

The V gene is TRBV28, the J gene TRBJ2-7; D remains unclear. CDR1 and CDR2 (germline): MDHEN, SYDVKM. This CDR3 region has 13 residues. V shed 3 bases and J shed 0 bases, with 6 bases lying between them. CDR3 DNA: TGTGCCAGCAGTTTTTGGCCCTCCTACGAGCAGTACTTC. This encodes CASSFWPSYEQYF.

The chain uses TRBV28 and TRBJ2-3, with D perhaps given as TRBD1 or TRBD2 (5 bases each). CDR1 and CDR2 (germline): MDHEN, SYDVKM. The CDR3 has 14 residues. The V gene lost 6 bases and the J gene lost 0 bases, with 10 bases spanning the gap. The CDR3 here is CASRRGGSTDTQYF. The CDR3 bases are TGTGCCAGCAGGAGGGGTGGTAGCACAGATACGCAGTATTTT.

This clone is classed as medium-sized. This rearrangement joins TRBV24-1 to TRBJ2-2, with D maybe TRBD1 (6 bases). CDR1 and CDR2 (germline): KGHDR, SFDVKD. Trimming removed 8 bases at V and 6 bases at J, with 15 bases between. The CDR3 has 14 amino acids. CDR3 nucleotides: TGTGCCACCAACCAAGGGACATACGCCGGGGAGCTGTTTTTT. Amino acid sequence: CATNQGTYAGELFF.

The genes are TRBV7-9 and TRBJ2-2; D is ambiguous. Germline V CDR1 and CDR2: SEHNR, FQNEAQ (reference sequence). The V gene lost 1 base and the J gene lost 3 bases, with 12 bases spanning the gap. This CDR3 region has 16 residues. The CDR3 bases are TGTGCCAGCAGCTTAGACGGCAAGGTCCACACCGGGGAGCTGTTTTTT. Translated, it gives CASSLDGKVHTGELFF.

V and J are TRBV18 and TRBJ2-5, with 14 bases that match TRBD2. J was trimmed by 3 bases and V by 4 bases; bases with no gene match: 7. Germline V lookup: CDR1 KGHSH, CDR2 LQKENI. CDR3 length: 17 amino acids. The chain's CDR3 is CASSLQMGLAGEETQYF. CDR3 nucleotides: TGTGCCAGCTCACTACAAATGGGACTAGCGGGAGAAGAGACCCAGTACTTC.

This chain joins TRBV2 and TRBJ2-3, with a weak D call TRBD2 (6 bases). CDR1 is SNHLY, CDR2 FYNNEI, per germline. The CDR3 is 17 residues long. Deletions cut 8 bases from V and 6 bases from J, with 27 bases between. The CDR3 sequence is CASRRESSLPPPDTQYF. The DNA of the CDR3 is TGTGCCAGCCGCCGGGAGTCCTCACTGCCTCCTCCGGATACGCAGTATTTT.